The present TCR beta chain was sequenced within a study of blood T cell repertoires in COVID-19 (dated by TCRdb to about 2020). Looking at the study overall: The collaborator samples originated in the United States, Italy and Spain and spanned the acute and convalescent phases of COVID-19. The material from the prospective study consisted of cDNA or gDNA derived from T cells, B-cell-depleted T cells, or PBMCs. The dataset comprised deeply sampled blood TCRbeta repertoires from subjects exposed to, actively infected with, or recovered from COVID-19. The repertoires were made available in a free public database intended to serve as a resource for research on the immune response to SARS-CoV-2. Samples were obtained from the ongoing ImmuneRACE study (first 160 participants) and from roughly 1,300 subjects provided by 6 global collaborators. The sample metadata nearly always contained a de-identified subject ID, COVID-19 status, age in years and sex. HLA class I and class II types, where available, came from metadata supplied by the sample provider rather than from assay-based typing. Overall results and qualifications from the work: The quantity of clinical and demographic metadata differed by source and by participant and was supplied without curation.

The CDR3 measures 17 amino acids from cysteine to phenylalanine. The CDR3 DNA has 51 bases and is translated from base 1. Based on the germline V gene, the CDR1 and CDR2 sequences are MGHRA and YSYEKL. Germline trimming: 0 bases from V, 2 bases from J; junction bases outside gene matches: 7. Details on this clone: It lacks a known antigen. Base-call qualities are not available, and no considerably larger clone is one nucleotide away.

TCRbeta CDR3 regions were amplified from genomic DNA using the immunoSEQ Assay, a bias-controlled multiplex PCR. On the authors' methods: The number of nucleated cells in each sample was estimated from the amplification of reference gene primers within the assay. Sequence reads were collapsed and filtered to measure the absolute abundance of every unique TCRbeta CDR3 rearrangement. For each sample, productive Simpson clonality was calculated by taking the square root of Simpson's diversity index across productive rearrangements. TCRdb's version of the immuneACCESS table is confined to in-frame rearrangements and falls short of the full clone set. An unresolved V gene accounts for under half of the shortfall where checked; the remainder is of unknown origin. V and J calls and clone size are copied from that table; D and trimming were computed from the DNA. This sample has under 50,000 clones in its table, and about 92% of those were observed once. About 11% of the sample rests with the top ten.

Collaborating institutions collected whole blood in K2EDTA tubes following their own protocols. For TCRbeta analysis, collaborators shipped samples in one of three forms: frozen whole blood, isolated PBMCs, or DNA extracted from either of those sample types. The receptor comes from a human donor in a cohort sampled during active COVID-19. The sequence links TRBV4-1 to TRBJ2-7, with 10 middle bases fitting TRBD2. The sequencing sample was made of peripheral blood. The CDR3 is CASSQDRLAGAPYEQYF. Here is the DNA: TGCGCCAGCAGCCAAGATCGGCTAGCGGGAGCCCCCTACGAGCAGTACTTC.